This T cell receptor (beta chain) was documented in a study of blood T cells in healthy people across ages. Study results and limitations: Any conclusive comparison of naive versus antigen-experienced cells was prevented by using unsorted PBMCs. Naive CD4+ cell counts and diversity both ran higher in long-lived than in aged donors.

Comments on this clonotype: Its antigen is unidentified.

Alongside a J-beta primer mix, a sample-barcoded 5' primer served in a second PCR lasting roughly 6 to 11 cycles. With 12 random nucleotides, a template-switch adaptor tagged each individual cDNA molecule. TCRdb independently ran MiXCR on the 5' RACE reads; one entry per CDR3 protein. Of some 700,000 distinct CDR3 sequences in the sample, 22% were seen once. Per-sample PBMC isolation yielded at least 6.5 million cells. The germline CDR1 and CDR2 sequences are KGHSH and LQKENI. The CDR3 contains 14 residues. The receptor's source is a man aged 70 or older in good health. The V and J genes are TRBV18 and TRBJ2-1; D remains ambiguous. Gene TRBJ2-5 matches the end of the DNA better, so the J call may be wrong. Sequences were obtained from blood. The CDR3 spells CASSPQITQETQYF. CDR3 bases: TGTGCCAGCTCACCGCAGATAACGCAGGAGACCCAGTACTTC.